The sample holds many counts of the clone carrying this TCR beta chain. Antigen specificity is unknown. This beta chain slipped into a library made for alpha chains as a stray read, so its size is not meaningful. These data belong to a study of spatial heterogeneity in lung cancer. Study-wide context: Beta-chain sequences were consistently detected more often than alpha-chain sequences.

Findings of the study overall: TCRs found ubiquitously expanded in tumor appeared in blood more at resection than at follow-up.

V trimming: 1 base; J trimming: 3 bases; junction bases outside the gene matches: 7. From germline, CDR1 is SGHAT and CDR2 FQNNGV. This CDR3 comprises 17 residues. Time point specified: sample taken at primary tumor resection. Tumor, nontumor lung or frozen PBMC supplied whole RNA, sequenced without sorting. The donors, fewer than 95 patients with untreated early-stage non-small cell lung cancer, provided the samples. Each TCR cDNA molecule bore a unique molecular identifier. TCRdb itself ran the 5' RACE reads through MiXCR, one entry per CDR3 protein. In the table there are about 7,800 distinct CDR3 sequences, about 8.3% of which are singletons.

The source is a male donor with early-stage non-small cell lung cancer. V usage is TRBV11-2 and J usage is TRBJ2-7; 12 positions match TRBD2. The sample in question was PBMCs, obtained at surgery. CDR3 DNA: TGTGCCAGCAGCTTAGGACTAGCGGGGGAATTAGGCTACGAGCAGTACTTC. It yields the protein CASSLGLAGELGYEQYF.